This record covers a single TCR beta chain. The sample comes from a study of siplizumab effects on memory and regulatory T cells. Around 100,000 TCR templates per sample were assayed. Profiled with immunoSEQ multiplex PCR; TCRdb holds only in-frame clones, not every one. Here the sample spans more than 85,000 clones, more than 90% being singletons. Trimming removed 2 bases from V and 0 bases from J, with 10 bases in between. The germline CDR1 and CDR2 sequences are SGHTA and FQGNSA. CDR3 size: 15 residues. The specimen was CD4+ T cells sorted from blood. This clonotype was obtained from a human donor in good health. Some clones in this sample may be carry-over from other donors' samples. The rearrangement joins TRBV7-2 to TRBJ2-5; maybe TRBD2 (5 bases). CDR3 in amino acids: CASSLRGGYQETQYF. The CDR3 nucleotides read TGTGCCAGCAGCTTAAGAGGCGGGTACCAAGAGACCCAGTACTTC.